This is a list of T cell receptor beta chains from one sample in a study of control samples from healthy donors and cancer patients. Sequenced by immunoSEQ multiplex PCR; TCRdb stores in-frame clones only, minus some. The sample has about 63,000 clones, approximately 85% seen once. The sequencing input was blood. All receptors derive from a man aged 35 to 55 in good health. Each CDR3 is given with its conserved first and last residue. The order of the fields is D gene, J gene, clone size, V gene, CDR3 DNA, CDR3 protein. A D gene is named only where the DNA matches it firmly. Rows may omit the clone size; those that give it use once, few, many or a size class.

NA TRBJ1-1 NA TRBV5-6 TGTGCCAGCAGTCGCGATCCGGGGGACACTGAAGCTTTCTTT CASSRDPGDTEAFF
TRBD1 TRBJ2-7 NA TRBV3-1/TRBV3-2 TGTGCCAGCAGGACCGACAGGGGGGATTCCTACGAGCAGTACTTC CASRTDRGDSYEQYF
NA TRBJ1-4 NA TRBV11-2 TGTGCCAGCAGCCGGGAGGTCAGGGGTTGGGGTGAAAAACTGTTTTTT CASSREVRGWGEKLFF
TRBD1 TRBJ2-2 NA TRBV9 TGTGCCAGCAGCGAACGGGACAGGAACACCGGGGAGCTGTTTTTT CASSERDRNTGELFF
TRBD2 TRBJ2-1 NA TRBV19 TGTGCCAGTAGTGCCGGGACTAGCGTAAATGAGCAGTTCTTC CASSAGTSVNEQFF
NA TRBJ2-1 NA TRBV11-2 TGTGCCAGCAGCTTAGGTGCCTACAATGAGCAGTTCTTC CASSLGAYNEQFF
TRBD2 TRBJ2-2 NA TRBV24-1 TGTGCCACCAGTGATTGGGCTAGCGGGAGTGTCACCGGGGAGCTGTTTTTT CATSDWASGSVTGELFF
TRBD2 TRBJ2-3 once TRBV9 TGTGCCAGCAGCGAATCTAGCGGGACTAGCACAGATACGCAGTATTTT CASSESSGTSTDTQYF
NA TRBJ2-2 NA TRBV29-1 TGCAGCGTTCAGTCAGGGAACACCGGGGAGCTGTTTTTT CSVQSGNTGELFF
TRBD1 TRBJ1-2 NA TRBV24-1 TGTGCCACCAGTCAACAGGGGCGCCCACCTTTTTATGGCTACACCTTC CATSQQGRPPFYGYTF
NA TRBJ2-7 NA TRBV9 TGTGCCAGCAGCGTAGTAACCCCATCTAGGGGCGTTGTGTACGAGCAGTACTTC CASSVVTPSRGVVYEQYF
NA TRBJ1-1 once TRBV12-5 TGTGCTAGTGGTTTGGTGGAGAACACTGAAGCTTTCTTT CASGLVENTEAFF
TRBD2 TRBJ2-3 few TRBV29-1 TGCAGCGTGTCCACTAGCGGAGGGGGGCACACAGATACGCAGTATTTT CSVSTSGGGHTDTQYF
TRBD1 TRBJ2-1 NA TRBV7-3 TGTGCCAGCAGCGTAACACAGGGGGCGGTTGATGAGCAGTTCTTC CASSVTQGAVDEQFF